The 14 T cell receptor beta chains listed next were all sequenced from one sample in a study of blood T cell repertoires in COVID-19. Sequencing was performed with immunoSEQ multiplex PCR; in TCRdb, only in-frame clones are kept and a portion is missing. The sample carries approximately 74,000 clones, 70% to 90% recorded once. The sequenced sample consisted of peripheral blood. Receptor source: a woman between 55 and 75 years old with acute or convalescent COVID-19.

V is TRBV6-1 and J is TRBJ1-1; D may be TRBD1 (5 bases). Trimming left V 3 bases short and J 3 bases short, with 14 bases between. Looked up from germline, CDR1 is MNHNS and CDR2 is SASEGT. CDR3 length: 15 amino acids. The CDR3 sequence: CASSDPAGPYTEAFF. The CDR3 DNA is TGTGCCAGCAGTGACCCCGCAGGGCCGTACACTGAAGCTTTCTTT.

The V call is TRBV6-5, the J call TRBJ1-5; 8 bases align to TRBD1. Trimming removed 6 bases from V and 3 bases from J; junction bases left unmatched: 4. This CDR3 has 14 residues. Looked up from germline, CDR1 is MNHEY and CDR2 is SVGAGI. DNA of the CDR3: TGTGCCAGCAGCCGGACAGGGTCCAATCAGCCCCAGCATTTT. It specifies CASSRTGSNQPQHF.

V gene TRBV4-3 combines with J gene TRBJ1-1, with a weak D call TRBD1 (6 bases). The CDR3 consists of 18 residues. Germline CDR1 and CDR2: LGHNA and YSLEER. V dropped 0 bases and J dropped 0 bases, with 17 bases sitting between them. Here the CDR3 DNA reads TGCGCCAGCAGCCAAGAAATAGGGAGTGGGGACATGAACACTGAAGCTTTCTTT. This codes for CASSQEIGSGDMNTEAFF.

This clone appeared a few times. This chain uses TRBV5-1 with TRBJ2-2; D not resolved. The V gene lost 7 bases and the J gene lost 0 bases, with 13 bases spanning the gap. Germline-derived CDR1 and CDR2 are SGHRS and YFSETQ. This CDR3 comprises 15 residues. The CDR3 DNA reads as TGCGCCAGCGCCCTCGACACACCGAACACCGGGGAGCTGTTTTTT. Its translation: CASALDTPNTGELFF.

This clone was seen once. This sequence joins TRBV6-5 and TRBJ1-2; 7 nucleotides match TRBD1. The CDR3 sequence is 14 residues long. The trim removed 2 bases at V and 2 bases at J, leaving 2 bases unmatched. The germline gives CDR1 MNHEY, CDR2 SVGAGI. CDR3 DNA sequence: TGTGCCAGCAGTTACAAGGGACAGAACTATGGCTACACCTTC. Encoded protein: CASSYKGQNYGYTF.

The chain couples TRBV19 to TRBJ2-3, with D perhaps TRBD2 (5 bases). CDR1 is LNHDA and CDR2 is SQIVND in the germline V gene (reference sequence). The CDR3 runs to 14 residues. The V and J ends lost 4 bases and 1 base respectively, with 9 bases between them. The CDR3 here is CASSKDSRTDTQYF. The CDR3 DNA is TGTGCCAGTAGTAAGGACTCTCGCACAGATACGCAGTATTTT.

V is TRBV5-4 and J is TRBJ2-3; D is unresolved. The CDR3 length is 14 residues. Germline V gene sequence: CDR1 SGHNT, CDR2 YYREEE (reference sequence). V was trimmed by 3 bases and J by 1 base, leaving 9 bases between them. The CDR3 region is CASSSRRGTDTQYF. The DNA of the CDR3 is TGTGCCAGCAGCTCCCGCCGGGGCACAGATACGCAGTATTTT.

This chain uses TRBV9 with TRBJ1-2; no firm D call. Trimming took off 0 bases at V and 2 bases at J, with 5 bases between the two ends. CDR3 size: 13 residues. Germline loops: CDR1 SGDLS, CDR2 YYNGEE. The CDR3 protein is CASSVVQNYGYTF. Here the CDR3 DNA reads TGTGCCAGCAGCGTAGTGCAGAACTATGGCTACACCTTC.

The chain is built from TRBV18 and TRBJ1-1, with unresolved D. Germline CDR1 is KGHSH and CDR2 is LQKENI. Trimming took 6 bases from V and 3 from J, leaving 14 bases between them. The CDR3 loop spans 14 amino acids. The CDR3 loop reads CASSLGTSYTEAFF. The CDR3 DNA sequence: TGTGCCAGCTCCCTTGGCACCTCGTACACTGAAGCTTTCTTT.

This clone was detected only once. The chain uses TRBV6-5 and TRBJ1-2, with D tentatively TRBD1 (5 bases). V was cut by 7 bases and J by 8 bases, with 20 bases left in between. The V gene's germline CDR1 is MNHEY and CDR2 SVGAGI. CDR3 length: 14 residues. The DNA of the CDR3 is TGTGCCAGCACCAAAGGGCAGGGATCCTTAGGCTACACCTTC. It translates to CASTKGQGSLGYTF.

The CDR3 coding sequence is TGTGCCAGTAGTCGTACCGGAGGACAGTCGAACACTGAAGCTTTCTTT. This gives the protein CASSRTGGQSNTEAFF. The gene calls are TRBV19 and TRBJ1-1; D is perhaps TRBD1 (6 bases). V was pared by 5 bases and J by 1 base, with 17 bases between. Per the germline V gene, CDR1 is LNHDA and CDR2 is SQIVND (reference sequence). The CDR3 loop spans 16 amino acids.

The chain joins TRBV23-1 to TRBJ2-2, with 9 bases matching TRBD1. TRBV23-1 is placed among ORFs of uncertain function. The length of the CDR3 is 14 residues. Losses at the gene ends were 11 bases for V and 3 bases for J; bases not matched to a gene: 7. The CDR3 region has the DNA TGCGCCCCGGGACAGGGAGGGCACACCGGGGAGCTGTTTTTT. It encodes CAPGQGGHTGELFF.

The CDR3 nucleotides read TGCGCCAGCAGCCAAGATCGGCTAGCGGGAGCTGAGCAGTTCTTC. This encodes CASSQDRLAGAEQFF. The J gene is TRBJ2-1, the V gene TRBV4-3; 10 bases align to TRBD2. The CDR3 runs 15 residues. J lost 9 bases, V lost 0 bases, and 5 bases had no gene match. Germline loops: CDR1 LGHNA, CDR2 YSLEER.

V is TRBV6-2 or TRBV6-3 and J is TRBJ2-3, with 9 nucleotides matching TRBD1. Germline V gives CDR1 MNHEY, CDR2 SVGEGT. The trim removed 6 bases at V and 3 bases at J, leaving 7 bases unmatched. This CDR3 is built from 15 residues. The DNA of the CDR3 is TGTGCCAGCAGCTGGGGACAGGGAAGGACAGATACGCAGTATTTT. Its protein product is CASSWGQGRTDTQYF.